The clone carrying this TCR beta chain was counted between two and nine times. Antigen unknown. V lost 0 bases, J lost 7 bases, and 4 bases stayed unmatched. From germline, CDR1 is MNHNY and CDR2 SVGAGI (reference sequence). The CDR3 totals 15 residues. Reverse transcribing all isolated RNA meant expressed TCRB transcripts were sequenced. Sequenced by immunoSEQ multiplex PCR; TCRdb stores in-frame clones only, minus some. Seen here are 110,000 to 150,000 clones, 9% to 10% observed once, and the top ten hold nearly 0.65%. This record belongs to a study of beta chain features in type 1 diabetes. Turning to the study itself: Patient and healthy donor groups were alike in age, gender and cell yields. Regarding the study as a whole: Patients' naive, central memory and Treg TCRB repertoires seemed closer to one another than those of healthy donors. Small HLA sub-analyses could not settle whether HLA shapes TCRB rearrangement. All four CD4+ subsets of Type 1 diabetes patients contained TCRB CDR3s that were moderately but significantly shorter.

The sample consisted of central memory CD4+ T cells from blood. The chain joins TRBV6-6 to TRBJ2-2, with TRBD1 matching over 8 bases. This clonotype was obtained from a woman aged 40 to 49 in good health. The CDR3 spells CASSYSTQGDGELFF. In DNA, the CDR3 is TGTGCCAGCAGTTACTCGACACAGGGGGACGGGGAGCTGTTTTTT.